This TCR beta chain is from a study of blood T cells in healthy people across ages. Primed by a sample-barcoded 5' primer and a J-beta primer mix, a second PCR proceeded for roughly 6 to 12 cycles. TCRdb passed the 5' RACE reads through MiXCR, listing each CDR3 protein once. The table lists approximately 1.5 million distinct CDR3 sequences, 35% to 45% of them singletons. The CDR3 loop spans 16 amino acids. V gave up 6 bases and J gave up 0 bases; unmatched junction bases: 8. This clonotype was picked up a small number of times. The total RNA that was extracted per sample amounted to at least 5 micrograms.

The sample comprised blood. This chain uses TRBV12-3 or TRBV12-4 with TRBJ2-4, with 7 positions matching TRBD1. The receptor was derived from a woman between 18 and 29 years old in good health. As DNA, the CDR3 is TGTGCCAGCAGCCCCGCCCGGGACAGAGCCAAAAACATTCAGTACTTC. Translated: CASSPARDRAKNIQYF.